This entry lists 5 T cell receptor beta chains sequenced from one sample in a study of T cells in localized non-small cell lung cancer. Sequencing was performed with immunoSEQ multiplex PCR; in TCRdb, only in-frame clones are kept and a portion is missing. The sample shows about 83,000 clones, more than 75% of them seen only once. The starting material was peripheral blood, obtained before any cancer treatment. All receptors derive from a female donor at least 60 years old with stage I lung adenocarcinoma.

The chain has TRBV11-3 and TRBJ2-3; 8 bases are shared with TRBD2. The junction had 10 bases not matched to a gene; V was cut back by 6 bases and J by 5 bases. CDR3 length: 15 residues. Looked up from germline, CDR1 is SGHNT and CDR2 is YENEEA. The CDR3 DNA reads TGTGCCAGCAGACCCCCGGGACTAGGGGGAGATACGCAGTATTTT. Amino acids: CASRPPGLGGDTQYF. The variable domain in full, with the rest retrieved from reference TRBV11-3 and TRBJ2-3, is EAGVVQSPRYKIIEKKQPVAFWCNPISGHNTLYWYLQNLGQGPELLIRYENEEAVDDSQLPKDRFSAERLKGVDSTLKIQPAELGDSAVYLCASRPPGLGGDTQYFGPGTRLTVL.

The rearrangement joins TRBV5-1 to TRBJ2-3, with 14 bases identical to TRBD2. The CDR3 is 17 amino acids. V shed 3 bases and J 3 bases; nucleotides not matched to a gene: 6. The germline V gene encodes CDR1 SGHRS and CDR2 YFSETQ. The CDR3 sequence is CASSSPGLAGVTDTQYF. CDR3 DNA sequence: TGCGCCAGCAGCTCCCCGGGACTAGCGGGAGTGACAGATACGCAGTATTTT.

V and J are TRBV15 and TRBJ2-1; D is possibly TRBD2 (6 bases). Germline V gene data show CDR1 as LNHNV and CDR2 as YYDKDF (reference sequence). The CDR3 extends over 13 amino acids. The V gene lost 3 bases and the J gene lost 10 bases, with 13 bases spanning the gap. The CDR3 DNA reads TGTGCCACCAGCAGGGACTTTGGGGGGGAGCAGTTCTTC. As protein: CATSRDFGGEQFF.

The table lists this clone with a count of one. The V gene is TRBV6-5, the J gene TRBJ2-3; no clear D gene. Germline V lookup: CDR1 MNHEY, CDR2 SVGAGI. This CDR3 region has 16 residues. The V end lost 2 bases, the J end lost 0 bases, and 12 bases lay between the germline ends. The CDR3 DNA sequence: TGTGCCAGCAGTTACGGGTTCGCTGCTAGCACAGATACGCAGTATTTT. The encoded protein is CASSYGFAASTDTQYF.

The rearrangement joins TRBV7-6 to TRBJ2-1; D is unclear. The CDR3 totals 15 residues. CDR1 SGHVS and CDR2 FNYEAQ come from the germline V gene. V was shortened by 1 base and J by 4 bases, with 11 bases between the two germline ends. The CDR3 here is CASSLVRSNYNEQFF. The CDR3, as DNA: TGTGCCAGCAGCTTAGTGCGATCTAATTACAATGAGCAGTTCTTC.